Detailed here is one T cell receptor (beta chain). V was clipped by 0 bases and J by 4 bases; unmatched bases: 5. Germline CDR1 is SGHTA and CDR2 is FQGTGA. The CDR3 contains 17 residues. These data come from a study of blood T cell repertoires in COVID-19. Across the whole study: Samples representing acute and convalescent COVID-19 were sourced from the United States, Italy and Spain. PBMCs, B-cell-depleted T cells, or T cells were the source of the cDNA or gDNA that made up the material.

In the original processing: Cell counts per sample came from amplifying reference gene primers. Profiled with immunoSEQ multiplex PCR; TCRdb holds only in-frame clones, not every one. The D gene and trimming were derived from the DNA, and the V and J assignments and clone size from that table. The table lists approximately 270,000 clones, 70% to 90% of them singletons, with 11% in the top ten. The chain carries TRBV7-3 and TRBJ2-2; 10 bases are shared with TRBD1. The TCR was taken from a woman in her seventies with acute or convalescent COVID-19. Source material: peripheral blood. The CDR3: CASSLTARQGATGELFF. CDR3 DNA: TGTGCCAGCAGCTTAACGGCGAGACAGGGGGCCACCGGGGAGCTGTTTTTT. Using reference TRBV7-3 and TRBJ2-2 for the parts outside the CDR3, the full variable domain is GAGVSQTPSNKVTEKGKYVELRCDPISGHTALYWYRQSLGQGPEFLIYFQGTGAADDSGLPNDRFFAVRPEGSVSTLKIQRTERGDSAVYLCASSLTARQGATGELFFGEGSRLTVL.